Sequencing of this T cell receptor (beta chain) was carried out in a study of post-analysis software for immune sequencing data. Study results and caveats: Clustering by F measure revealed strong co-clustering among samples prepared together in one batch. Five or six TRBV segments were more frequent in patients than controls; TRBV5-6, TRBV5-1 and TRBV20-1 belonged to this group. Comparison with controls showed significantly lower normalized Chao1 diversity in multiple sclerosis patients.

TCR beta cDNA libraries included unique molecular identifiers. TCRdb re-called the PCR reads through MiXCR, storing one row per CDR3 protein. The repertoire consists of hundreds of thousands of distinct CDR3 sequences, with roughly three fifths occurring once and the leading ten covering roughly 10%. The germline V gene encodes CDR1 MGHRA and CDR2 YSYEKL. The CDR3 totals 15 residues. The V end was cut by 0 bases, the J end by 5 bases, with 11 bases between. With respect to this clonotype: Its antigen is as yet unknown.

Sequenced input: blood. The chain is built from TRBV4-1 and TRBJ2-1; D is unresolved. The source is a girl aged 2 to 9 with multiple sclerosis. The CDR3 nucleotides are TGCGCCAGCAGCCAAGAATGGGCAGGAGACAATGAGCAGTTCTTC. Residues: CASSQEWAGDNEQFF.